This TCR beta chain was captured by sequencing in a study of blood T cells in healthy people across ages. Alongside a J-beta primer mix, a sample-barcoded 5' primer served in a second PCR lasting about 7 to 11 cycles. Researchers report that a template-switch adaptor with 12 random nucleotides tagged each cDNA molecule. TCRdb used MiXCR to reprocess the 5' RACE reads, holding one entry per CDR3 protein. The sample has hundreds of thousands of distinct CDR3 sequences, roughly 46% seen once; the top ten hold around 18%. This CDR3 region has 15 residues. V shed 6 bases, J shed 6 bases, and the junction held 13 bases outside the gene matches. CDR1 is SQVTM, CDR2 ANQGSEA, per germline.

The specimen sequenced was blood. V usage is TRBV29-1 and J usage is TRBJ2-1, with 8 bases identical to TRBD1. This TCR was sampled from an elderly man in good health. The chain's CDR3 is CSVTPRTGSFNEQFF. The CDR3 nucleotides read TGCAGCGTAACCCCTCGGACAGGGAGTTTCAATGAGCAGTTCTTC.